Each of the 23 T cell receptor beta chains below was sequenced from the same sample in a study of shared clonotypes between healthy human individuals. Here immunoSEQ multiplex PCR was the method, and the copy in TCRdb shows in-frame clones only, minus some. The data contain approximately 980,000 clones, less than 85% of them singletons. The sequenced material came from memory CD4+ T cells sorted from blood. The sample's subset: CD45RA-negative fraction. These receptors came from a man between 18 and 35 years old in good health.

DNA for the CDR3: TGTGCCAGCAGTTTACGGCAGGGGTATACTGAAGCTTTCTTT. Its protein is CASSLRQGYTEAFF. This rearrangement joins TRBV27 to TRBJ1-1; D is perhaps TRBD1 (6 bases). V lost 2 bases, J lost 5 bases, and 12 bases lay in between. The CDR3 runs to 14 residues. CDR1 and CDR2 from the germline V gene are MNHEY and SMNVEV (reference sequence).

V and J are TRBV6-1 and TRBJ2-7, with D possibly being TRBD1 or TRBD2 (5 bases each). The CDR3 contains 12 residues. The germline V gene has CDR1 MNHNS and CDR2 SASEGT. Trimming stripped 6 bases from V and 4 bases from J, with 10 bases between. The CDR3: CASRNGGYEQYF. The CDR3 DNA reads as TGTGCCAGCAGGAATGGGGGTTACGAGCAGTACTTC.

To note about this clone: This specimen includes other DNA sequences encoding the same CDR3. The chain has TRBV6-1 and TRBJ1-6; tentative D call: TRBD1 (6 bases). Per germline, CDR1 MNHNS and CDR2 SASEGT. Trimming cost V 0 bases and J 3 bases, with 12 bases left between them. This CDR3 is 17 amino acids long. This chain's CDR3 is CASSEAPQGSYNSPLHF. CDR3 DNA sequence: TGTGCCAGCAGTGAAGCCCCACAGGGAAGCTATAATTCACCCCTCCACTTT.

As concerns this clone: The identical CDR3 is also encoded by other nucleotide sequences in the sample. The genes are TRBV19 and TRBJ1-2; TRBD1 matches at 8 bases. V was clipped by 4 bases and J by 4 bases; unmatched bases: 5. CDR1 is LNHDA and CDR2 is SQIVND in the germline V gene (reference sequence). The CDR3 is made up of 14 amino acids. The DNA for the CDR3 is TGTGCCAGTAGTACTCGACAGGGGATCTATGGCTACACCTTC. This translates into CASSTRQGIYGYTF.

The chain employs TRBV9 and TRBJ2-2; unclear D gene. Trimming stripped 1 base from V and 3 bases from J, with 4 bases between. Germline CDR1 and CDR2: SGDLS and YYNGEE. This CDR3 is built from 13 residues. The CDR3 bases are TGTGCCAGCAGCGTAACCGACACCGGGGAGCTGTTTTTT. Translation: CASSVTDTGELFF.

V usage is TRBV2 and J usage is TRBJ1-1, with D possibly matching TRBD1 (5 bases). Germline CDR1 is SNHLY and CDR2 is FYNNEI. The V gene lost 5 bases and the J gene lost 0 bases, with 10 bases spanning the gap. CDR3 length: 14 residues. The CDR3 DNA reads TGTGCCAGCAGTCCGGGACGGATGAACACTGAAGCTTTCTTT. It encodes CASSPGRMNTEAFF. Full variable domain (missing parts from reference TRBV2 and TRBJ1-1): EPEVTQTPSHQVTQMGQEVILRCVPISNHLYFYWYRQILGQKVEFLVSFYNNEISEKSEIFDDQFSVERPDGSNFTLKIRSTKLEDSAMYFCASSPGRMNTEAFFGQGTRLTVV.

This clone turned up a few times. V and J are TRBV7-9 and TRBJ1-2; the D gene is possibly TRBD1 (5 bases). The CDR3 is made up of 12 amino acids. CDR1 is SEHNR and CDR2 is FQNEAQ in the germline V gene (reference sequence). V dropped 3 bases and J dropped 7 bases, with 9 bases sitting between them. CDR3 residues: CASSFRDGGYTF. In DNA, the CDR3 is TGTGCCAGCAGCTTCCGGGACGGTGGCTACACCTTC.

This clone was recorded only once. The chain uses TRBV5-1 and TRBJ1-1; D might be TRBD1 (6 bases). Germline values: CDR1 SGHRS, CDR2 YFSETQ. The length of the CDR3 is 15 residues. V lost 4 bases to trimming and J lost 6 bases, with 19 bases between them. The CDR3 nucleotides read TGCGCCAGCAGCCCGGGACATCGGGACTGGGCTGAAGCTTTCTTT. Translating it yields CASSPGHRDWAEAFF.

The chain has TRBV29-1 and TRBJ1-2; a possible D gene is TRBD1 (5 bases). CDR1 is SQVTM and CDR2 is ANQGSEA in the germline V gene. CDR3 length: 13 amino acids. Trimming cost V 7 bases and J 6 bases, with 18 bases left between them. DNA for the CDR3: TGCAGCGGGCCCGAGAGGGGTCCCGATGGCTACACCTTC. The encoded protein is CSGPERGPDGYTF.

The rearrangement links TRBV28 to TRBJ1-1; TRBD1 agrees at 10 bases. CDR1 and CDR2 from the germline V gene are MDHEN and SYDVKM. The CDR3 runs 15 residues. J gave up 3 bases and V 6 bases, and 7 bases lay outside the gene matches. The CDR3 loop is CASSPSGTGDTEAFF. The CDR3 region has the DNA TGTGCCAGCAGCCCATCCGGGACAGGGGACACTGAAGCTTTCTTT. Full variable domain (outside the CDR3, taken from reference TRBV28 and TRBJ1-1): DVKVTQSSRYLVKRTGEKVFLECVQDMDHENMFWYRQDPGLGLRLIYFSYDVKMKEKGDIPEGYSVSREKKERFSLILESASTNQTSMYLCASSPSGTGDTEAFFGQGTRLTVV.

This rearrangement joins TRBV6-6 to TRBJ1-2; D unclear. V was cut by 2 bases and J by 7 bases, with 8 bases left in between. Germline V gene sequence: CDR1 MNHNY, CDR2 SVGAGI (reference sequence). This CDR3 has 12 amino acids. This CDR3 reads CASSYGDSGYTF. CDR3 DNA sequence: TGTGCCAGCAGTTACGGGGATTCTGGCTACACCTTC.

This clone was recorded many times. This chain uses TRBV5-6 with TRBJ2-7; 7 bases line up with TRBD2. This CDR3 spans 15 amino acids. Germline assignment: CDR1 SGHDT and CDR2 YYEEEE. The V and J ends lost 4 bases and 5 bases, in that order; junction bases with no gene match: 12. Here the CDR3 DNA reads TGTGCCAGCAGCCCCCGGGGAGGGAGGGAGAACGAGCAGTACTTC. It codes for CASSPRGGRENEQYF.

This clone was observed a few times. V gene TRBV2 combines with J gene TRBJ1-2; perhaps TRBD1 as D (6 bases). Trimming removed 6 bases at V and 2 bases at J, with 10 bases between. CDR1 is SNHLY and CDR2 is FYNNEI in the germline V gene. The CDR3 is made up of 13 amino acids. DNA for the CDR3: TGTGCCAGCAGAGTGGGGACAAACTATGGCTACACCTTC. This translates into CASRVGTNYGYTF.

The chain carries TRBV19 and TRBJ1-2; D perhaps matches TRBD1 (5 bases). V was pared by 6 bases and J by 2 bases, with 13 bases between. CDR1 LNHDA and CDR2 SQIVND come from the germline V gene (reference sequence). There are 14 residues in the CDR3. The CDR3 DNA is TGTGCCAGTAGGTCCCCGGCAGGGAACTATGGCTACACCTTC. Translated: CASRSPAGNYGYTF.

This clone was observed a single time. V is TRBV6-1 and J is TRBJ1-4; unclear D gene. V gave up 0 bases and J gave up 5 bases, with 13 bases separating them. The CDR3 extends over 16 amino acids. Germline V gene data show CDR1 as MNHNS and CDR2 as SASEGT. The CDR3 DNA reads TGTGCCAGCAGTGAAGCGAGGGCCACTACGAATGAAAAACTGTTTTTT. This gives the protein CASSEARATTNEKLFF.

The rearrangement joins TRBV5-5 to TRBJ1-3; D gene ambiguous. The CDR3 runs to 13 residues. Germline V CDR1 and CDR2: SGHKS, YYEKEE (reference sequence). V gave up 1 base and J gave up 4 bases, with 6 bases separating them. The CDR3 bases are TGTGCCAGCAGCTTGCCAGTAGGAAACACCATATATTTT. Translation gives CASSLPVGNTIYF. Complete variable domain (other parts from reference TRBV5-5 and TRBJ1-3): DAGVTQSPTHLIKTRGQQVTLRCSPISGHKSVSWYQQVLGQGPQFIFQYYEKEERGRGNFPDRFSARQFPNYSSELNVNALLLGDSALYLCASSLPVGNTIYFGEGSWLTVV.

This CDR3 is CASSRGIDVQQFF. CDR3 bases: TGCGCCAGCAGCCGGGGGATAGACGTACAGCAGTTCTTC. V usage is TRBV4-1 and J usage is TRBJ2-1; the D call may be TRBD1 or TRBD2 (5 bases each). The CDR3 is made up of 13 amino acids. The germline gives CDR1 MGHRA, CDR2 YSYEKL. V lost 4 bases and J 11 bases, leaving 15 bases between the germline ends.

V and J are TRBV9 and TRBJ2-5, with TRBD1 identical over 7 bases. With 4 bases clipped from V and 3 bases from J, the junction kept 3 bases outside the gene matches. CDR1 is SGDLS and CDR2 is YYNGEE in the germline V gene. The length of the CDR3 is 13 residues. In DNA, the CDR3 is TGTGCCAGCAGCCCACAGGGGAAAGAGACCCAGTACTTC. Translated: CASSPQGKETQYF. The full variable domain, in which reference TRBV9 and TRBJ2-5 provide the parts outside the CDR3, is DSGVTQTPKHLITATGQRVTLRCSPRSGDLSVYWYQQSLDQGLQFLIQYYNGEERAKGNILERFSAQQFPDLHSELNLSSLELGDSALYFCASSPQGKETQYFGPGTRLLVL.

This clone was counted once. The V gene is TRBV19, the J gene TRBJ1-5; 9 nucleotides line up with TRBD1. Trimming removed 3 bases from V and 0 bases from J; junction bases left unmatched: 12. This CDR3 has 19 residues. Germline-derived CDR1 and CDR2 are LNHDA and SQIVND (reference sequence). The CDR3 region is CASSIFVVPGQGSNQPQHF. In nucleotides, the CDR3 is TGTGCCAGTAGTATTTTCGTTGTTCCGGGACAGGGTAGCAATCAGCCCCAGCATTTT.

This clone was detected only a few times. This chain joins TRBV6-1 and TRBJ1-5; 8 bases match TRBD1. The ends lost 5 bases at V and 7 bases at J; junction bases unmatched: 7. From germline, CDR1 is MNHNS and CDR2 SASEGT. This CDR3 comprises 14 residues. CDR3 loop: CASSNRGSVQPQHF. The CDR3 coding sequence is TGTGCCAGCAGTAACAGGGGGAGCGTCCAGCCCCAGCATTTT.

The V call is TRBV11-1, the J call TRBJ2-7; D might be TRBD2 (6 bases). Trimming pared 2 bases from V and 5 bases from J, leaving 16 bases between. This CDR3 comprises 15 residues. The germline V gene encodes CDR1 SGHAT and CDR2 FQDESV (reference sequence). CDR3 residues: CASSLILAPMNEQYF. CDR3 nucleotides: TGTGCCAGCAGCTTAATCCTAGCGCCGATGAACGAGCAGTACTTC.

V gene TRBV27 combines with J gene TRBJ1-2; 7 nucleotides agree with TRBD1. V lost 9 bases and J lost 5; bases outside the gene matches: 9. The CDR3 totals 13 residues. The germline V gene has CDR1 MNHEY and CDR2 SMNVEV (reference sequence). The CDR3 coding sequence is TGTGCCAGGGCGGGACAGATCTTATATGGCTACACCTTC. Amino acids: CARAGQILYGYTF.

The chain has TRBV10-1 and TRBJ2-3; 7 bases map to TRBD2. After removal of 3 bases from V and 0 bases from J, the junction contained 12 bases not matched to a gene. The CDR3 has 18 residues. Germline V CDR1 and CDR2: WNHNN, SYGVQD (reference sequence). CDR3 nucleotides: TGCGCCAGCAGTGAAGCCAGCGGGGTAAACCCTAGCACAGATACGCAGTATTTT. As protein: CASSEASGVNPSTDTQYF.